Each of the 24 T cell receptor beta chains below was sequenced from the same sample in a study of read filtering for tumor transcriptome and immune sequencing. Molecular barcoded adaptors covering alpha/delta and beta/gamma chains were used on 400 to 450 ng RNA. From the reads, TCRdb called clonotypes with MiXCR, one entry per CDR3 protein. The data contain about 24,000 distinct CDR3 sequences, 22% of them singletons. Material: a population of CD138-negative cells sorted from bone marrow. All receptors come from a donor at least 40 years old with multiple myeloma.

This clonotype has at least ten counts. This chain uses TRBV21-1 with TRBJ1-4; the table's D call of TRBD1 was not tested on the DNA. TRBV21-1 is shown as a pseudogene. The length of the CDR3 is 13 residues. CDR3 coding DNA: TGTGCTCCCGATCCAGCAACTAATGAAAAACTGTTTTTT. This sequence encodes CAPDPATNEKLFF.

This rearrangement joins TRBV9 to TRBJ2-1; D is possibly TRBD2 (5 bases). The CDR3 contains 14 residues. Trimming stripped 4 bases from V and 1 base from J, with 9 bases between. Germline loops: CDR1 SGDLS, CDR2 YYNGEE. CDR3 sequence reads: CASSIGGSYNEQFF. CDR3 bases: TGTGCCAGCAGCATAGGAGGTTCCTACAATGAGCAGTTCTTC.

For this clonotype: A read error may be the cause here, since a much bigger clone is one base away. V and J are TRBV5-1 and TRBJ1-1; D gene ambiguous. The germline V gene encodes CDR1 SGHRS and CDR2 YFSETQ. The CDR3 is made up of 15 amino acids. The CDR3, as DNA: TGCGCCAGCAGCGAACGGGCCGGGTGGAACACTGGAGCTTTCTTT. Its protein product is CASSERAGWNTGAFF.

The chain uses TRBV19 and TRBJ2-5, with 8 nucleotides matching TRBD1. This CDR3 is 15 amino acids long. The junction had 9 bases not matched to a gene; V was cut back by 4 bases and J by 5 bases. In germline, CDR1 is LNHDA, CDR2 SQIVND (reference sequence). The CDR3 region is CASSTAGGFGETQYF. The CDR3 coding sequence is TGTGCCAGTAGTACCGCAGGGGGCTTCGGGGAGACCCAGTACTTC.

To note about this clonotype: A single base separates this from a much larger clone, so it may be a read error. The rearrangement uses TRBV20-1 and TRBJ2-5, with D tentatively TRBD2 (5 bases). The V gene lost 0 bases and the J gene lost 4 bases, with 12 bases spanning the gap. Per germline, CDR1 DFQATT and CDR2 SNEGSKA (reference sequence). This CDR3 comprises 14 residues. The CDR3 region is CSARDWVRGETQYF. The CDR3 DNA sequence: TGCAGTGCTAGAGATTGGGTACGGGGAGAGACCCAGTACTTC.

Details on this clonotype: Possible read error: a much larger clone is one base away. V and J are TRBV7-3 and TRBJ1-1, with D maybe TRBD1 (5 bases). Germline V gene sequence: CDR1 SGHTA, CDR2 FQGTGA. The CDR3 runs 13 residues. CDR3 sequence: CASRLRGGTEAFF. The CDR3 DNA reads TGTGCCAGCCGCTTACGGGGGGGCACTGAAGCTTTCTTT. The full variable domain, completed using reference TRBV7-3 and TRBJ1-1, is GAGVSQTPSNKVTEKGKYVELRCDPISGHTALYWYRQSLGQGPEFLIYFQGTGAADDSGLPNDRFFAVRPEGSVSTLKIQRTERGDSAVYLCASRLRGGTEAFFGQGTRLTVV.

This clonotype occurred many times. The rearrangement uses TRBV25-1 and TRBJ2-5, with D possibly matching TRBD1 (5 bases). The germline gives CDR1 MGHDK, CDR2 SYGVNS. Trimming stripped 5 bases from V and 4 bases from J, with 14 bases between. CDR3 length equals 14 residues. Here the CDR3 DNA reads TGTGCCAGCAGTTCCCAGGGTAAGGGAGAGACCCAGTACTTC. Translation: CASSSQGKGETQYF.

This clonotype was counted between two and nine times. CDR3 in amino acids: CASSSRDRGYNEQFF. The CDR3 region has the DNA TGTGCCAGCAGCTCCCGGGACAGGGGCTACAATGAGCAGTTCTTC. The chain couples TRBV7-2 to TRBJ2-1; TRBD1 agrees at 10 bases. The germline V gene has CDR1 SGHTA and CDR2 FQGNSA. This CDR3 region has 15 residues. With 4 bases clipped from V and 3 bases from J, the junction kept 3 bases outside the gene matches.

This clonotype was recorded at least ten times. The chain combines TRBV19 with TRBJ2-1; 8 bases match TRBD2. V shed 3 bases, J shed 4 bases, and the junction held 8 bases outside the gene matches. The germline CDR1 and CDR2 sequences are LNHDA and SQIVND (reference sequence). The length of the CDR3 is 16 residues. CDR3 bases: TGTGCCAGTAGTATTTTTGCGGGGGGCGGTTACAATGAGCAGTTCTTC. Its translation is CASSIFAGGGYNEQFF.

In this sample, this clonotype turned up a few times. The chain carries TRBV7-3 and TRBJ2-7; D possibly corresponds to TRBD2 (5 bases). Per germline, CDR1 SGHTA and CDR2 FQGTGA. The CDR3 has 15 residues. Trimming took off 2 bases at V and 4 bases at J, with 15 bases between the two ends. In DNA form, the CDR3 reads TGTGCCAGCAGCTTATGGCAGATGGGGAGATACGAGCAGTACTTC. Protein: CASSLWQMGRYEQYF.

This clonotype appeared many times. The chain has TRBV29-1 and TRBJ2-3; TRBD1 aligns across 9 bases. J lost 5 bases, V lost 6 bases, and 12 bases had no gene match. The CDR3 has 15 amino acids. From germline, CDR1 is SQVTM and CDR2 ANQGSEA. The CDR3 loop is CSVPRDRERGDTQYF. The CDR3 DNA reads TGCAGCGTCCCCCGGGACAGGGAGAGGGGAGATACGCAGTATTTT.

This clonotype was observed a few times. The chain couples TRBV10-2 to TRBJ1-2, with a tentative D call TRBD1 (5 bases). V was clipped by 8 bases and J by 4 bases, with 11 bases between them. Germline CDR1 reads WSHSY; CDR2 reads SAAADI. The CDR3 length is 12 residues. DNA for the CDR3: TGCGCCAGCTTCGGTGGGGGCTATGGCTACACCTTC. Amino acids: CASFGGGYGYTF.

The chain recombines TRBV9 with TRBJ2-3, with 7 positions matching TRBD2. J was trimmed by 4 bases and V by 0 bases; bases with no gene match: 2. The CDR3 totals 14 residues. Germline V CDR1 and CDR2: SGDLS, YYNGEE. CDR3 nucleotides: TGTGCCAGCAGCGTAGCACTAGCGTCAGATACGCAGTATTTT. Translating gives CASSVALASDTQYF.

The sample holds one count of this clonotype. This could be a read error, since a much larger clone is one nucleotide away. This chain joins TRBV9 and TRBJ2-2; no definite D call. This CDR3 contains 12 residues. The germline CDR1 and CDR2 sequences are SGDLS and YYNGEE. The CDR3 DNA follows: TGTGCCAGCAGCATCAACATCGGGGAGCTGTTTTTT. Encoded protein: CASSINIGELFF.

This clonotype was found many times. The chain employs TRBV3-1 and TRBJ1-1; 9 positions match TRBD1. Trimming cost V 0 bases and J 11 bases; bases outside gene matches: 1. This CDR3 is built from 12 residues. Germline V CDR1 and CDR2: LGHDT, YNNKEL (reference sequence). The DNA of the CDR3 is TGTGCCAGCAGCCAAGAGGACAGGGGCGCTTTCTTT. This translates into CASSQEDRGAFF. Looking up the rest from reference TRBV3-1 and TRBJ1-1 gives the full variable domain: DTAVSQTPKYLVTQMGNDKSIKCEQNLGHDTMYWYKQDSKKFLKIMFSYNNKELIINETVPNRFSPKSPDKAHLNLHINSLELGDSAVYFCASSQEDRGAFFGQGTRLTVV.

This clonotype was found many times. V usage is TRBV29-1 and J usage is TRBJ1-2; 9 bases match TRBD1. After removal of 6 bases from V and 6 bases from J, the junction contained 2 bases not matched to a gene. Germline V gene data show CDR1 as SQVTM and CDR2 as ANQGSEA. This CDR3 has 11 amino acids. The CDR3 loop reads CSVGQGDGYTF. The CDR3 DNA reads TGCAGCGTGGGACAGGGAGATGGCTACACCTTC.

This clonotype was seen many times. CDR3 loop: CASSLWTGGSNTEAFF. CDR3 coding DNA: TGTGCCAGCAGTTTATGGACAGGGGGCTCAAACACTGAAGCTTTCTTT. V usage is TRBV12-3 or TRBV12-4 and J usage is TRBJ1-1; 11 nucleotides agree with TRBD1. The V segment lost 2 bases and the J segment 2 bases; nucleotides outside the gene matches: 4. The CDR3 covers 16 residues.

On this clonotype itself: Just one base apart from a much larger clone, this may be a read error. CDR3 DNA: TGTCCCAGCAGAGACAGGAATGGTGATGAGCAGTTCTTC. It yields the protein CPSRDRNGDEQFF. This chain uses TRBV11-2 with TRBJ2-1; a weak D match, TRBD1 (6 bases). The CDR3 has 13 amino acids. The germline V gene encodes CDR1 SGHAT and CDR2 FQNNGV.

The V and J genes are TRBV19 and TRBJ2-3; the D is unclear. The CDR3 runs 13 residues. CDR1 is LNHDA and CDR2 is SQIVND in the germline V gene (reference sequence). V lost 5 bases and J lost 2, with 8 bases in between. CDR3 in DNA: TGTGCCAGTAGTGGCCAGCACACAGATACGCAGTATTTT. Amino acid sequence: CASSGQHTDTQYF.

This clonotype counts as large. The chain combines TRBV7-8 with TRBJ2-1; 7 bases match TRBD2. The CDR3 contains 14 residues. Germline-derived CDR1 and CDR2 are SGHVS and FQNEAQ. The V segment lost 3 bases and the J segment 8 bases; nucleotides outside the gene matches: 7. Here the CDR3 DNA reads TGTGCCAGCAGCTTGGGACTACCAAGGGATGAGCAGTTCTTC. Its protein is CASSLGLPRDEQFF. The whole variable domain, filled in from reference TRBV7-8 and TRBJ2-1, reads GAGVSQSPRYKVAKRGQDVALRCDPISGHVSLFWYQQALGQGPEFLTYFQNEAQLDKSGLPSDRFFAERPEGSVSTLKIQRTQQEDSAVYLCASSLGLPRDEQFFGPGTRLTVL.

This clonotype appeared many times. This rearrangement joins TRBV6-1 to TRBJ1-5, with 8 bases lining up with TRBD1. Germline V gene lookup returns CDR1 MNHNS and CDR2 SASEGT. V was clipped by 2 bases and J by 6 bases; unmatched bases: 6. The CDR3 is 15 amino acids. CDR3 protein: CASSEYQGAGQPQHF. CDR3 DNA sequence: TGTGCCAGCAGTGAATACCAGGGGGCGGGTCAGCCCCAGCATTTT.

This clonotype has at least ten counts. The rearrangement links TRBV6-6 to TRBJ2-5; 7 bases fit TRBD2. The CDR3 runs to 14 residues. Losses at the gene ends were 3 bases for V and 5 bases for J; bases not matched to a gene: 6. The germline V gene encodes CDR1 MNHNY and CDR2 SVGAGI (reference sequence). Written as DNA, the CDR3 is TGTGCCAGCAGTTATCGAGCGGGGTGGGAGACCCAGTACTTC. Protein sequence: CASSYRAGWETQYF.

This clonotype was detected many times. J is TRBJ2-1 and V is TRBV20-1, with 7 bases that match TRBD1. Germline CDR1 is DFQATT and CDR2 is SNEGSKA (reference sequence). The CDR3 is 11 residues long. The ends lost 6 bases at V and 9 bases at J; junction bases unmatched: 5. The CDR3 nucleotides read TGCAGTGCCGGGTCAGGGGGTGAGCAGTTCTTC. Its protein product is CSAGSGGEQFF.

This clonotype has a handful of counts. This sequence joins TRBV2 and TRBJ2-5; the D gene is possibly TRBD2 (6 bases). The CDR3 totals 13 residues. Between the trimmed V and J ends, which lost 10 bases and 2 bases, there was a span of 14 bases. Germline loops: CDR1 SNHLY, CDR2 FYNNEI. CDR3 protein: CAKEGLNQETQYF. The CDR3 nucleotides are TGTGCCAAGGAGGGGTTGAATCAAGAGACCCAGTACTTC. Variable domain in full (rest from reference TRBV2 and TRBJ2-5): EPEVTQTPSHQVTQMGQEVILRCVPISNHLYFYWYRQILGQKVEFLVSFYNNEISEKSEIFDDQFSVERPDGSNFTLKIRSTKLEDSAMYFCAKEGLNQETQYFGPGTRLLVL.